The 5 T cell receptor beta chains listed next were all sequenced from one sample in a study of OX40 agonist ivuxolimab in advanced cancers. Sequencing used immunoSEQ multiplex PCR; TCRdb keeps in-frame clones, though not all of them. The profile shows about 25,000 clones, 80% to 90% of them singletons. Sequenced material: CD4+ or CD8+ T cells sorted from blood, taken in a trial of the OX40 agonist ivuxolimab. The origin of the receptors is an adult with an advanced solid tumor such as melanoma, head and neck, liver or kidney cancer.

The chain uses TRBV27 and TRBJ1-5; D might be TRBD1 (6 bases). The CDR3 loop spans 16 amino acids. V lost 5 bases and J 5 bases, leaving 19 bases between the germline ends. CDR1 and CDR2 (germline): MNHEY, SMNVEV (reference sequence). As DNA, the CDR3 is TGTGCCAGCAGTCCCCATCGGGGGGCACGGGATCAGCCCCAGCATTTT. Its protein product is CASSPHRGARDQPQHF.

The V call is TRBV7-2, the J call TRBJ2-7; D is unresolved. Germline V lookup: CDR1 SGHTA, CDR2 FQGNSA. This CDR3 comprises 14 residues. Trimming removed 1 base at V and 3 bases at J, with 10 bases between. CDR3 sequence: CASSLETRFYEQYF. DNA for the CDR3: TGTGCCAGCAGCTTAGAGACACGGTTCTACGAGCAGTACTTC.

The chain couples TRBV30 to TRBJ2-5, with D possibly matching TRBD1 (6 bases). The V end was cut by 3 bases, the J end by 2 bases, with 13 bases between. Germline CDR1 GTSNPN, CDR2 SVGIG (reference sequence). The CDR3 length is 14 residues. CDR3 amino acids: CAWRADSLQETQYF. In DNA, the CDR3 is TGTGCCTGGAGGGCGGACAGTCTTCAAGAGACCCAGTACTTC.

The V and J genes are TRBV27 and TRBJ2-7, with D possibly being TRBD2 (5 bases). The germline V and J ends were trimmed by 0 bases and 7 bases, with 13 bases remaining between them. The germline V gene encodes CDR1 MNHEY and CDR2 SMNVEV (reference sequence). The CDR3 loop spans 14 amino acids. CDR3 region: CASSLSSTSGEQYF. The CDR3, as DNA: TGTGCCAGCAGTTTATCGTCCACCTCGGGAGAGCAGTACTTC.

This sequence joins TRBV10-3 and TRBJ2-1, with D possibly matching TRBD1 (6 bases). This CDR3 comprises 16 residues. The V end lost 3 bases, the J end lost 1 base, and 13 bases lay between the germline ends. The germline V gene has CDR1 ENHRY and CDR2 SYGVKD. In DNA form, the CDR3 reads TGTGCCATCAGTGATGATTTGGACAGATCCTACAATGAGCAGTTCTTC. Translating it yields CAISDDLDRSYNEQFF.